Each of the 23 T cell receptor beta chains below was sequenced from the same sample in a study of blood T cell repertoires in COVID-19. Method: immunoSEQ multiplex PCR; TCRdb's copy keeps in-frame clones and lacks some. The sample yields 290,000 or so clones, about 90% seen once. Specimen: PBMCs or T cells enriched from blood (not recorded which). Every receptor here comes from a woman younger than 35 with acute COVID-19.

This sequence joins TRBV5-1 and TRBJ2-1; D not resolved. Trimming pared 1 base from V and 5 bases from J, leaving 28 bases between. Per the germline V gene, CDR1 is SGHRS and CDR2 is YFSETQ. The CDR3 covers 20 residues. The CDR3 loop reads CASSLFPTLTTTNPNNEQFF. Here the CDR3 DNA reads TGCGCCAGCAGCTTGTTCCCGACTCTAACCACCACAAATCCAAACAATGAGCAGTTCTTC. The complete variable domain, with remaining parts taken from reference TRBV5-1 and TRBJ2-1, reads KAGVTQTPRYLIKTRGQQVTLSCSPISGHRSVSWYQQTPGQGLQFLFEYFSETQRNKGNFPGRFSGRQFSNSRSEMNVSTLELGDSALYLCASSLFPTLTTTNPNNEQFFGPGTRLTVL.

This chain uses TRBV28 with TRBJ2-7; no definite D call. V gave up 3 bases and J gave up 5 bases, with 8 bases separating them. The length of the CDR3 is 12 residues. From germline, CDR1 is MDHEN and CDR2 SYDVKM. In nucleotides, the CDR3 is TGTGCCAGCAGTTTGATGGCCGACGAGCAGTACTTC. This translates into CASSLMADEQYF.

The J gene is TRBJ2-7, the V gene TRBV5-1; 8 bases are shared with TRBD1. The junction had 13 bases not matched to a gene; V was cut back by 4 bases and J by 4 bases. CDR1 and CDR2 (germline): SGHRS, YFSETQ. CDR3 size: 16 residues. In nucleotides, the CDR3 is TGCGCCAGCAGCCCAGATGGACAGGGAGTGGGATACGAGCAGTACTTC. Its translation is CASSPDGQGVGYEQYF.

The chain has TRBV11-2 and TRBJ2-7, with a tentative D call TRBD1 (6 bases). V dropped 5 bases and J dropped 2 bases, with 16 bases sitting between them. Germline CDR1 and CDR2: SGHAT and FQNNGV. The CDR3 has 15 residues. CDR3 protein: CASSHQGPRPYEQYF. CDR3 in DNA: TGTGCCAGCAGCCATCAGGGGCCGCGGCCCTACGAGCAGTACTTC.

This clone appeared a single time. This CDR3 is also generated by other DNA sequences in the sample. The rearrangement joins TRBV11-3 to TRBJ1-2, with D hard to call. The CDR3 is 13 amino acids. V lost 5 bases and J 1 base, leaving 8 bases between the germline ends. CDR1 SGHNT and CDR2 YENEEA come from the germline V gene. The CDR3 loop reads CASSPRGNYGYTF. The CDR3 bases are TGTGCCAGCAGCCCGCGGGGTAACTATGGCTACACCTTC.

V is TRBV6-5 and J is TRBJ1-4; D remains unclear. V shed 6 bases and J shed 0 bases, with 8 bases lying between them. The CDR3 is 14 residues long. Looked up from germline, CDR1 is MNHEY and CDR2 is SVGAGI. CDR3 DNA sequence: TGTGCCAGCAGGGGCCTCTCAACTAATGAAAAACTGTTTTTT. Translating gives CASRGLSTNEKLFF.

The V call is TRBV6-2 or TRBV6-3, the J call TRBJ2-4; 9 nucleotides agree with TRBD1. The CDR3 spans 14 residues. Germline V gene lookup returns CDR1 MNHEY and CDR2 SVGEGT. With V trimmed by 2 bases and J by 6 bases, 2 bases remained unmatched. The CDR3 reads CASSYTGGRNIQYF. Written as DNA, the CDR3 is TGTGCCAGCAGTTACACAGGGGGCAGAAACATTCAGTACTTC.

This chain joins TRBV27 and TRBJ1-1; no firm D call. This CDR3 is built from 14 residues. Germline CDR1 and CDR2: MNHEY and SMNVEV (reference sequence). The V gene lost 2 bases and the J gene lost 2 bases, with 9 bases spanning the gap. CDR3 in amino acids: CASSLAQRNTEAFF. In DNA form, the CDR3 reads TGTGCCAGCAGTTTAGCCCAGCGAAACACTGAAGCTTTCTTT.

The chain employs TRBV28 and TRBJ1-2, with TRBD1 as a possible D gene (5 bases). Trimming cost V 5 bases and J 5 bases, with 18 bases left between them. CDR3 length: 15 residues. Germline CDR1 and CDR2: MDHEN and SYDVKM. The CDR3, as DNA: TGTGCCAGCAGTCCACTTGGGGGGGTTGGGTATGGCTACACCTTC. Translating gives CASSPLGGVGYGYTF.

The rearrangement uses TRBV14 and TRBJ2-1; 12 nucleotides line up with TRBD2. There are 16 residues in the CDR3. The V gene end was trimmed by 6 bases and the J gene end by 0 bases; junction bases not matched to a gene: 3. Germline V gives CDR1 SGHDN, CDR2 FVKESK. The CDR3 region has the DNA TGTGCCAGCAGTCTAGCGGGAGGGAGCTCCTACAATGAGCAGTTCTTC. Its protein is CASSLAGGSSYNEQFF. Drawing the rest from reference TRBV14 and TRBJ2-1, the complete variable domain is EAGVTQFPSHSVIEKGQTVTLRCDPISGHDNLYWYRRVMGKEIKFLLHFVKESKQDESGMPNNRFLAERTGGTYSTLKVQPAELEDSGVYFCASSLAGGSSYNEQFFGPGTRLTVL.

The V gene is TRBV7-9, the J gene TRBJ1-2; TRBD1 aligns across 8 bases. The CDR3 runs to 15 residues. The ends lost 4 bases at V and 3 bases at J; junction bases unmatched: 7. CDR1 is SEHNR, CDR2 FQNEAQ, per germline (reference sequence). The CDR3 region has the DNA TGTGCCAGCAGCTCAGGACAGGGAATCTACTATGGCTACACCTTC. Its protein is CASSSGQGIYYGYTF.

J is TRBJ2-3 and V is TRBV11-1; maybe TRBD2 (6 bases). The CDR3 runs 16 residues. V dropped 3 bases and J dropped 0 bases, with 13 bases sitting between them. Germline assignment: CDR1 SGHAT and CDR2 FQDESV (reference sequence). The CDR3 loop reads CASSFGSGSSTDTQYF. CDR3 sequence (DNA): TGTGCCAGCAGCTTTGGGAGCGGGTCTAGCACAGATACGCAGTATTTT.

This clone was counted between two and nine times. The chain links TRBV4-2 to TRBJ1-1; D might be TRBD1 (6 bases). The CDR3 sequence is 16 residues long. The germline V gene has CDR1 LGHNA and CDR2 YNFKEQ. V lost 3 bases to trimming and J lost 2 bases, with 16 bases between them. This chain's CDR3 is CASSQATGRVNTEAFF. CDR3 DNA: TGTGCCAGCAGCCAGGCTACAGGGAGGGTCAACACTGAAGCTTTCTTT.

The chain couples TRBV14 to TRBJ2-7, with a possible D match to TRBD1 (6 bases). Trimming removed 4 bases from V and 0 bases from J, with 13 bases in between. CDR3 length: 15 amino acids. Looked up from germline, CDR1 is SGHDN and CDR2 is FVKESK. The CDR3 reads CASSLTLDSSYEQYF. CDR3 coding DNA: TGTGCCAGCAGCCTGACCTTGGACAGCTCCTACGAGCAGTACTTC.

This clone has a handful of counts. The chain uses TRBV28 and TRBJ1-1, with TRBD1 identical over 11 bases. From germline, CDR1 is MDHEN and CDR2 SYDVKM. V dropped 6 bases and J dropped 2; count of bases not matched to a gene: 11. The CDR3 covers 17 residues. CDR3 in DNA: TGTGCCAGCAGAGTACTCGGACAGGGGGCGGGAAACACTGAAGCTTTCTTT. Residues: CASRVLGQGAGNTEAFF.

The CDR3 loop reads CASSFRETQYF. CDR3 bases: TGTGCCAGCAGCTTTCGAGAGACCCAGTACTTC. This sequence joins TRBV5-6 and TRBJ2-5; D is uncertain. The germline V gene has CDR1 SGHDT and CDR2 YYEEEE. V was trimmed by 2 bases and J by 4 bases, leaving 3 bases between them. CDR3 length: 11 residues.

The CDR3 nucleotides read TGTGCCAGCAGTTGGGGGACAGGGGGCTCGGAGACCCAGTACTTC. This gives the protein CASSWGTGGSETQYF. The chain couples TRBV28 to TRBJ2-5; 12 bases are shared with TRBD1. The CDR3 consists of 15 residues. J gave up 5 bases and V 4 bases, and 5 bases lay outside the gene matches. Per germline, CDR1 MDHEN and CDR2 SYDVKM.

The V call is TRBV7-9, the J call TRBJ2-1; possibly TRBD2 for D (5 bases). The CDR3 consists of 15 residues. With 5 bases removed from V and 1 base from J, the gap between germline ends came to 12 bases. The V gene's germline CDR1 is SEHNR and CDR2 FQNEAQ (reference sequence). CDR3 protein: CASSPTRDSYNEQFF. CDR3 nucleotide sequence: TGTGCCAGCAGCCCGACCCGGGATTCCTACAATGAGCAGTTCTTC. The full variable domain, with the rest looked up from reference TRBV7-9 and TRBJ2-1, is DTGVSQNPRHKITKRGQNVTFRCDPISEHNRLYWYRQTLGQGPEFLTYFQNEAQLEKSRLLSDRFSAERPKGSFSTLEIQRTEQGDSAMYLCASSPTRDSYNEQFFGPGTRLTVL.

The genes are TRBV25-1 and TRBJ1-4; 7 positions match TRBD1. The CDR3 spans 14 residues. Germline CDR1 MGHDK, CDR2 SYGVNS. The ends lost 5 bases at V and 6 bases at J; junction bases unmatched: 6. The CDR3: CASSHRGPDEKLFF. CDR3 DNA: TGTGCCAGCAGTCACAGGGGCCCCGATGAAAAACTGTTTTTT.

This rearrangement joins TRBV6-5 to TRBJ1-5; tentatively, D is TRBD1 (6 bases). V lost 4 bases and J 1 base, leaving 11 bases between the germline ends. The CDR3 length is 15 residues. Looked up from germline, CDR1 is MNHEY and CDR2 is SVGAGI. The CDR3 DNA reads as TGTGCCAGCAGTTTCCAAGGGGGAAGCAATCAGCCCCAGCATTTT. Translating it yields CASSFQGGSNQPQHF.

V and J are TRBV7-3 and TRBJ2-1, with a weak D call TRBD2 (6 bases). Trimming removed 5 bases at V and 6 bases at J, with 20 bases between. The CDR3 has 16 amino acids. CDR1 and CDR2 from the germline V gene are SGHTA and FQGTGA. CDR3 DNA sequence: TGTGCCAGCAGCGGAGCCCCGAGGGAGGTACGCAATGAGCAGTTCTTC. Its translation: CASSGAPREVRNEQFF.

This clone was counted a few times. This chain links TRBV6-5 with TRBJ2-2; maybe TRBD2 (5 bases). Per germline, CDR1 MNHEY and CDR2 SVGAGI. The CDR3 runs 13 residues. Deletions cut 6 bases from V and 6 bases from J, with 11 bases between. CDR3: CASRRRLSGELFF. Here the CDR3 DNA reads TGTGCCAGCAGGAGAAGACTATCCGGGGAGCTGTTTTTT.

V and J are TRBV9 and TRBJ1-3; the D gene is possibly TRBD1 (6 bases). This CDR3 is built from 17 residues. Between the trimmed V and J ends, which lost 2 bases and 3 bases, there was a span of 18 bases. CDR1 and CDR2 from the germline V gene are SGDLS and YYNGEE. The CDR3 DNA sequence: TGTGCCAGCAGCGTGAGCGGGGGCGCGATAAGTGGAAACACCATATATTTT. Translated, it gives CASSVSGGAISGNTIYF.